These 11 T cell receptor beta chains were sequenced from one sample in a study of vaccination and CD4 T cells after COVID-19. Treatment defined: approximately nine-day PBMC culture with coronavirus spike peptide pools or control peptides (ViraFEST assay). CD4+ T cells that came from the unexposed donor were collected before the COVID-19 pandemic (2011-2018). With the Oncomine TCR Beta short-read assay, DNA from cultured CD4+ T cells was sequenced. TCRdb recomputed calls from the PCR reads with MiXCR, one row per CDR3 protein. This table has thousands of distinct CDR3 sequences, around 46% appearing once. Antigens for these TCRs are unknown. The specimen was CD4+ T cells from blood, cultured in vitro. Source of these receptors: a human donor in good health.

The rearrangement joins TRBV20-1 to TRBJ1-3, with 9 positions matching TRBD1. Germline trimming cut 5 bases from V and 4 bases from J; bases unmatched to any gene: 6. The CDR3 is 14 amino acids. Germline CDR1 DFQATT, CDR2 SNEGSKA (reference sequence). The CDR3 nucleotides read TGCAGTGCTGGAAAGGACAGGGGCGGAAACACCATATATTTT. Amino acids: CSAGKDRGGNTIYF.

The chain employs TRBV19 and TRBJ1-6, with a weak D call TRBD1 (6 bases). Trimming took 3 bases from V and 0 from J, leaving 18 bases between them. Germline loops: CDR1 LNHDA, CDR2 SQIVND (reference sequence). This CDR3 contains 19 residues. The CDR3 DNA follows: TGTGCCAGTAGTATGAGCAGGGGCTCCCTTGGCTCCTATAATTCACCCCTCCACTTT. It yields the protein CASSMSRGSLGSYNSPLHF. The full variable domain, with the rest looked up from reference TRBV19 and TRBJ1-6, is DGGITQSPKYLFRKEGQNVTLSCEQNLNHDAMYWYRQDPGQGLRLIYYSQIVNDFQKGDIAEGYSVSREKKESFPLTVTSAQKNPTAFYLCASSMSRGSLGSYNSPLHFGNGTRLTVT.

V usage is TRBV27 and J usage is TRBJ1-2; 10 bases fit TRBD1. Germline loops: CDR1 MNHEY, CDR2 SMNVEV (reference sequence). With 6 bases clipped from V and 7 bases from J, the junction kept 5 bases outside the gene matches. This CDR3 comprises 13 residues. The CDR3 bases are TGTGCCAGCAGCCGACAGGGGGCGCGTGGCTACACCTTC. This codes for CASSRQGARGYTF.

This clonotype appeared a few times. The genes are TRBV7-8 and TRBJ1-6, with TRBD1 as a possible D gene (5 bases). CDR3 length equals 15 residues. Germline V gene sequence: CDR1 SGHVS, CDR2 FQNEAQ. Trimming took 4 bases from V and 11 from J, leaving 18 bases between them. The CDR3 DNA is TGTGCCAGCAGCTACGGGACCGCCCAATTCACACCCCTCCACTTT. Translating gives CASSYGTAQFTPLHF. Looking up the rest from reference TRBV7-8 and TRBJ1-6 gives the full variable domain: GAGVSQSPRYKVAKRGQDVALRCDPISGHVSLFWYQQALGQGPEFLTYFQNEAQLDKSGLPSDRFFAERPEGSVSTLKIQRTQQEDSAVYLCASSYGTAQFTPLHFGNGTRLTVT.

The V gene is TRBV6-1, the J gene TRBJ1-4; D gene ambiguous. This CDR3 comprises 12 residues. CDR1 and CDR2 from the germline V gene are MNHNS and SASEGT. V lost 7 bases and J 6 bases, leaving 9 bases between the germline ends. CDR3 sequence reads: CASIGHDEKLFF. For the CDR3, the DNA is TGTGCCAGCATCGGGCACGATGAAAAACTGTTTTTT.

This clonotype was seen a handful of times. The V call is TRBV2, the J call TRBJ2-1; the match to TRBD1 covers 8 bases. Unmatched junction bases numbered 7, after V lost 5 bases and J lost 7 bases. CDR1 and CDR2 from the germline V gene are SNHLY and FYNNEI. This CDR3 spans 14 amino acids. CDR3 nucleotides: TGTGCCAGCAGTACGCGGACAGGGTTAAATGAGCAGTTCTTC. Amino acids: CASSTRTGLNEQFF.

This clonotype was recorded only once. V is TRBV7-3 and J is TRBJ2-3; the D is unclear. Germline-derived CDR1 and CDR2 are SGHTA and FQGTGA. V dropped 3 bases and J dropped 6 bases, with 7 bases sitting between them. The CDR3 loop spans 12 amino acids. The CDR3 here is CASSFLGDTQYF. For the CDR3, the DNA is TGTGCCAGCAGCTTCCTTGGGGATACGCAGTATTTT.

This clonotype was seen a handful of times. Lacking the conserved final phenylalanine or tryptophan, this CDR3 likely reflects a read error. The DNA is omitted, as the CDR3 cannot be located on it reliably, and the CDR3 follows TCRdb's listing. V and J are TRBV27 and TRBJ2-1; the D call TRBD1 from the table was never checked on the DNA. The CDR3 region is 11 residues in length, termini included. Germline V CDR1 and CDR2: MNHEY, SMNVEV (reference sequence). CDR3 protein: CASGTGAKLWL.

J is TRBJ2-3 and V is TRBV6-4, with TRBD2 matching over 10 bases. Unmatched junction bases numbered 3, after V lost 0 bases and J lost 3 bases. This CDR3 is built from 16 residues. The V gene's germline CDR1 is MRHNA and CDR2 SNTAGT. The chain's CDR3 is CASSDSAGGPTDTQYF. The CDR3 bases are TGTGCCAGCAGTGACTCAGCGGGGGGGCCGACAGATACGCAGTATTTT.

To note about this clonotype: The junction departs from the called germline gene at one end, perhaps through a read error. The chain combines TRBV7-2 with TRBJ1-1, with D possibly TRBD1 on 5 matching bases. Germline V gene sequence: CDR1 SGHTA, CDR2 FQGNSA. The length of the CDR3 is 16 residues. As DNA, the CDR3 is TGTGCCAGCAGCTTTCTAGTGGGGCCAGGTGACACTGAATCTTTCTTT. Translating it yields CASSFLVGPGDTESFF.

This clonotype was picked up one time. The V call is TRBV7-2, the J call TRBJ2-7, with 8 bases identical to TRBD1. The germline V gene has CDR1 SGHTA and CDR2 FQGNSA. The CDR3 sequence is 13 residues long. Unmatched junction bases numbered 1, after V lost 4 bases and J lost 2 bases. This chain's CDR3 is CASSWGQAYEQYF. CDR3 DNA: TGTGCCAGCAGCTGGGGACAGGCCTACGAGCAGTACTTC. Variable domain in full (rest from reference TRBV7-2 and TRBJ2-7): GAGVSQSPSNKVTEKGKDVELRCDPISGHTALYWYRQSLGQGLEFLIYFQGNSAPDKSGLPSDRFSAERTGGSVSTLTIQRTQQEDSAVYLCASSWGQAYEQYFGPGTRLTVT.